This T cell receptor beta chain was recorded in a study of blood T cell repertoires in COVID-19. Background on the study: Samples of COVID-19 (acute and convalescent) were obtained from the United States, Italy and Spain. PBMCs, B-cell-depleted T cells, or T cells provided the cDNA or gDNA that made up the material.

The germline V gene encodes CDR1 LGHDT and CDR2 YNNKEL (reference sequence). The CDR3 is 13 residues long. Trimming removed 6 bases from V and 1 base from J, with 9 bases in between. Authors' analysis steps: Reference gene primer amplification gave estimated nucleated cell counts. Sequencing used immunoSEQ multiplex PCR; TCRdb keeps in-frame clones, though not all of them. V and J calls and clone size come straight from that table; D and trimming were deduced from the DNA. The sample carries some 300,000 clones, about 87% recorded once. The V and J genes are TRBV3-1 (or the pseudogene TRBV3-2) and TRBJ1-1; D might be TRBD1 (5 bases). The sequenced material came from peripheral blood. This sequence was found in a woman in her 30s who had recovered from COVID-19. The CDR3 nucleotides read TGTGCCAGCAGGGGACTTACGAACACTGAAGCTTTCTTT. Its protein product is CASRGLTNTEAFF.